This entry features one T cell receptor beta chain sequence. Each UMI, carrying a 6-nucleotide sample barcode, came from template switching. cDNA encoding TCRalpha and TCRbeta underwent two nested PCRs of roughly 16 and 10 cycles, each of which was followed by bead purification. TCRdb reprocessed the 5' RACE reads and stores each CDR3 protein as one record, lacking DNA. The listing contains roughly 120,000 distinct CDR3 sequences. This entry belongs to a study of monozygotic twins with inflammatory bowel disease. The germline V gene has CDR1 SGHRS and CDR2 YFSETQ. CDR3 size: 13 residues. This sequence originates from a human donor with ulcerative colitis or Crohn's disease, or a healthy co-twin of an affected twin (not recorded which). The sample taken for sequencing was blood. The chain combines TRBV5-1 with TRBJ1-1. CDR3 residues: CASSFEGFTEAFF.